This record covers a single T cell receptor (beta chain). Using a J-beta primer mix together with a sample-barcoded 5' primer, a second PCR was run for roughly 7 to 11 cycles. MiXCR, applied by TCRdb to the 5' RACE reads, yields one record per CDR3 protein. Of some 1.7 million distinct CDR3 sequences listed, about 28% are singletons. The data stem from a study of blood T cells in healthy people across ages. The CDR3 loop spans 13 amino acids. Trimming cost V 4 bases and J 3 bases, with 9 bases left between them. Germline V gene sequence: CDR1 SNHLY, CDR2 FYNNEI. Sequences were obtained from blood. The TCR sequence derives from a young woman in good health. The V gene is TRBV2, the J gene TRBJ2-5, with D possibly being TRBD2 (5 bases). CDR3 region: CASSGTLEETQYF. The DNA for the CDR3 is TGTGCCAGCAGTGGGACTCTTGAAGAGACCCAGTACTTC.